Sequencing of this TCR beta chain was carried out in a study of blood T cell repertoires in COVID-19. Germline V lookup: CDR1 MDHEN, CDR2 SYDVKM. The V and J ends lost 0 bases and 3 bases respectively, with 21 bases between them. This CDR3 has 18 residues. This table comes from immunoSEQ multiplex PCR, and its TCRdb copy is limited to in-frame clones, with some not included. The sample shows 25,000 to 35,000 clones, over 70% of them seen only once. The receptor was derived from a woman aged 55-69 years with acute or convalescent COVID-19. The V gene is TRBV28, the J gene TRBJ2-7; no definite D call. The specimen sequenced was peripheral blood. DNA of the CDR3: TGTGCCAGCAGTTTATGGCCAGAGAGCGTCGCGAGATACTACGAGCAGTACTTC. Protein: CASSLWPESVARYYEQYF.